The 25 T cell receptor beta chains presented below share a single source sample, sequenced in a study of technical replicates of blood from a handful of donors. Only in-frame clones appear in the TCRdb table, and some are missing; sequencing was by immunoSEQ multiplex PCR. The sample holds fewer than 85,000 clones, about 96% seen once. The source material was T cells isolated from PBMCs. These receptors originate from a human donor in good health.

V and J are TRBV7-9 and TRBJ2-2; D is unresolved. From germline, CDR1 is SEHNR and CDR2 FQNEAQ (reference sequence). V lost 5 bases to trimming and J lost 7 bases, with 17 bases between them. This CDR3 is built from 15 residues. The CDR3 protein is CASSKLEVSGGELFF. CDR3 sequence (DNA): TGTGCCAGCAGCAAGCTAGAGGTTTCGGGCGGGGAGCTGTTTTTT.

The chain links TRBV4-1 to TRBJ2-3; 9 nucleotides agree with TRBD2. The germline V gene encodes CDR1 MGHRA and CDR2 YSYEKL. V gave up 2 bases and J gave up 3 bases; unmatched junction bases: 9. The CDR3 spans 17 residues. The CDR3: CASSQLLAGVLTDTQYF. CDR3 DNA: TGCGCCAGCAGCCAACTATTAGCGGGAGTTCTAACAGATACGCAGTATTTT.

The V gene is TRBV25-1, the J gene TRBJ1-3; 10 bases line up with TRBD1. There are 16 residues in the CDR3. CDR1 is MGHDK, CDR2 SYGVNS, per germline. With V trimmed by 1 base and J by 6 bases, 6 bases remained unmatched. CDR3 loop: CASSELGGTGENTIYF. CDR3 bases: TGTGCCAGCAGTGAATTGGGCGGGACAGGGGAAAACACCATATATTTT.

V is TRBV9 and J is TRBJ1-4; 7 bases map to TRBD1. From germline, CDR1 is SGDLS and CDR2 YYNGEE. Unmatched junction bases numbered 10, after V lost 4 bases and J lost 7 bases. CDR3 length: 15 amino acids. CDR3 region: CASSTTGTATEKLFF. The CDR3 region has the DNA TGTGCCAGCAGCACAACCGGGACAGCGACTGAAAAACTGTTTTTT. The complete variable domain, with remaining parts taken from reference TRBV9 and TRBJ1-4, reads DSGVTQTPKHLITATGQRVTLRCSPRSGDLSVYWYQQSLDQGLQFLIQYYNGEERAKGNILERFSAQQFPDLHSELNLSSLELGDSALYFCASSTTGTATEKLFFGSGTQLSVL.

This chain uses TRBV18 with TRBJ2-7, with 7 bases aligning to TRBD1. J was trimmed by 2 bases and V by 4 bases; bases with no gene match: 5. The CDR3 runs 14 residues. CDR1 is KGHSH, CDR2 LQKENI, per germline. CDR3 nucleotides: TGTGCCAGCTCACTCGGACAGGCCCCCTACGAGCAGTACTTC. This sequence encodes CASSLGQAPYEQYF.

This chain joins TRBV2 and TRBJ1-3, with 7 bases that match TRBD1. V trimming: 10 bases; J trimming: 1 base; junction bases outside the gene matches: 10. CDR3 length: 15 residues. Germline V gene sequence: CDR1 SNHLY, CDR2 FYNNEI. In DNA, the CDR3 is TGTGCCAAACGGACGACAGGGTATTCTGGAAACACCATATATTTT. This encodes CAKRTTGYSGNTIYF.

The chain is built from TRBV29-1 and TRBJ2-6; D might be TRBD2 (6 bases). Trimming cost V 6 bases and J 0 bases, with 9 bases left between them. CDR1 and CDR2 (germline): SQVTM, ANQGSEA. The CDR3 loop spans 14 amino acids. CDR3 DNA: TGCAGCGTAGGGACTTCCTCTGGGGCCAACGTCCTGACTTTC. Amino acid sequence: CSVGTSSGANVLTF.

The chain couples TRBV19 to TRBJ1-2; perhaps TRBD1 as D (5 bases). There are 13 residues in the CDR3. CDR1 is LNHDA and CDR2 is SQIVND in the germline V gene (reference sequence). V was trimmed by 5 bases and J by 8 bases, leaving 15 bases between them. The CDR3 DNA follows: TGTGCCAGTAGTTTTAGGGGCAAGGAAGGCTACACCTTC. It translates to CASSFRGKEGYTF.

V is TRBV6-1 and J is TRBJ1-2, with 9 bases that match TRBD1. Germline V lookup: CDR1 MNHNS, CDR2 SASEGT. CDR3 length: 15 residues. The J segment lost 8 bases and the V segment lost 2 bases, leaving 9 bases of the junction unmatched. CDR3 DNA: TGTGCCAGCAGTGAAAAGACAGGGGGTTTGGACGGCTACACCTTC. This sequence encodes CASSEKTGGLDGYTF.

J is TRBJ2-3 and V is TRBV5-1; 10 nucleotides agree with TRBD2. This CDR3 comprises 15 residues. Germline V gene data show CDR1 as SGHRS and CDR2 as YFSETQ. V dropped 3 bases and J dropped 2; count of bases not matched to a gene: 3. The CDR3: CASSSLAGDTDTQYF. DNA for the CDR3: TGCGCCAGCAGCTCTCTAGCGGGAGACACAGATACGCAGTATTTT.

The rearrangement uses TRBV11-3 and TRBJ2-5, with D maybe TRBD2 (5 bases). Germline V gene lookup returns CDR1 SGHNT and CDR2 YENEEA. CDR3 length: 12 residues. Trimming cost V 5 bases and J 5 bases, with 9 bases left between them. CDR3 sequence: CASSLPGETQYF. The CDR3 nucleotides are TGTGCCAGCAGCCTACCGGGGGAGACCCAGTACTTC. Full variable domain (outside the CDR3, taken from reference TRBV11-3 and TRBJ2-5): EAGVVQSPRYKIIEKKQPVAFWCNPISGHNTLYWYLQNLGQGPELLIRYENEEAVDDSQLPKDRFSAERLKGVDSTLKIQPAELGDSAVYLCASSLPGETQYFGPGTRLLVL.

The rearrangement links TRBV13 to TRBJ2-7, with a weak D call TRBD2 (5 bases). Germline V gene sequence: CDR1 PRHDT, CDR2 FYEKMQ (reference sequence). V lost 2 bases, J lost 5 bases, and 10 bases lay in between. The CDR3 spans 13 residues. CDR3 DNA sequence: TGTGCCAGCAGCTTAATTAGCGCCAACGAGCAGTACTTC. Its translation: CASSLISANEQYF.

The chain recombines TRBV9 with TRBJ1-2, with D perhaps TRBD1 (5 bases). Trimming stripped 3 bases from V and 6 bases from J, with 12 bases between. The CDR3 has 13 amino acids. The germline gives CDR1 SGDLS, CDR2 YYNGEE. The CDR3 DNA reads TGTGCCAGCAGCGCCGGATCAGGGCATGGCTACACCTTC. Translating it yields CASSAGSGHGYTF.

The J gene is TRBJ2-3, the V gene TRBV9, with TRBD1 matching over 8 bases. J gave up 5 bases and V 3 bases, and 5 bases lay outside the gene matches. The CDR3 is 14 residues long. Germline values: CDR1 SGDLS, CDR2 YYNGEE. The CDR3 DNA reads TGTGCCAGCAGCGAGGACAGGGCGGTAGATACGCAGTATTTT. This gives the protein CASSEDRAVDTQYF.

This chain connects TRBV11-3 to TRBJ2-3; possibly TRBD1 for D (6 bases). Trimming cost V 5 bases and J 3 bases, with 15 bases left between them. Germline V CDR1 and CDR2: SGHNT, YENEEA. The length of the CDR3 is 15 residues. The CDR3 nucleotides read TGTGCCAGCAGCCCCAGGGGCGGGTGGACAGATACGCAGTATTTT. Translating gives CASSPRGGWTDTQYF.

The chain recombines TRBV2 with TRBJ2-7, with 8 bases lining up with TRBD2. Germline V CDR1 and CDR2: SNHLY, FYNNEI. J lost 7 bases, V lost 4 bases, and 6 bases had no gene match. This CDR3 has 13 amino acids. The CDR3 DNA reads TGTGCCAGCAGTGGACTAGCGAGGGGGGAGCAGTACTTC. This codes for CASSGLARGEQYF.

The rearrangement joins TRBV9 to TRBJ1-1, with 8 positions matching TRBD1. CDR1 and CDR2 from the germline V gene are SGDLS and YYNGEE. CDR3 length equals 16 residues. Trimming at V came to 3 bases and at J to 6 bases, leaving 13 bases not matched to a gene. CDR3 sequence reads: CASSAMDRETHPEAFF. In DNA form, the CDR3 reads TGTGCCAGCAGCGCCATGGACAGGGAAACCCACCCTGAAGCTTTCTTT.

V usage is TRBV25-1 and J usage is TRBJ2-7, with 9 nucleotides matching TRBD2. Looked up from germline, CDR1 is MGHDK and CDR2 is SYGVNS. Trimming removed 8 bases from V and 2 bases from J; junction bases left unmatched: 13. This CDR3 contains 16 residues. CDR3 sequence: CASGQSGTSRTYEQYF. The CDR3, as DNA: TGTGCCAGCGGACAATCCGGGACTAGCCGAACCTACGAGCAGTACTTC.

The rearrangement links TRBV10-3 to TRBJ2-5; possible D gene TRBD1, 5 bases. This CDR3 region has 13 residues. The germline V gene encodes CDR1 ENHRY and CDR2 SYGVKD. V gave up 10 bases and J gave up 0 bases, with 12 bases separating them. The CDR3 sequence: CATLQGYQETQYF. The CDR3 nucleotides are TGTGCCACGCTGCAGGGTTACCAAGAGACCCAGTACTTC.

This clone was seen a single time. CDR3 DNA: TGTGCCAGTAGTCTCCGGTCGGGGGTGGGTGAGCAGTTCTTC. It is translated as CASSLRSGVGEQFF. The chain employs TRBV19 and TRBJ2-1, with a possible D match to TRBD2 (6 bases). V lost 5 bases, J lost 9 bases, and 17 bases lay in between. From germline, CDR1 is LNHDA and CDR2 SQIVND (reference sequence). The CDR3 consists of 14 residues.

The gene calls are TRBV9 and TRBJ2-3; TRBD2 matches at 11 bases. The V gene end was trimmed by 2 bases and the J gene end by 0 bases; junction bases not matched to a gene: 8. Looked up from germline, CDR1 is SGDLS and CDR2 is YYNGEE. The CDR3 length is 18 residues. The CDR3 region has the DNA TGTGCCAGCAGCGTCCATAGCGGGGGGGAGACTAGCACAGATACGCAGTATTTT. Translating gives CASSVHSGGETSTDTQYF. The entire variable domain, with the rest obtained from reference TRBV9 and TRBJ2-3, is as follows: DSGVTQTPKHLITATGQRVTLRCSPRSGDLSVYWYQQSLDQGLQFLIQYYNGEERAKGNILERFSAQQFPDLHSELNLSSLELGDSALYFCASSVHSGGETSTDTQYFGPGTRLTVL.

The chain links TRBV4-1 to TRBJ2-3; D unresolved. The CDR3 extends over 15 amino acids. V was clipped by 0 bases and J by 2 bases, with 9 bases between them. From germline, CDR1 is MGHRA and CDR2 YSYEKL. DNA for the CDR3: TGCGCCAGCAGCCAAGAGGCTGGTCACACAGATACGCAGTATTTT. Its translation: CASSQEAGHTDTQYF.

The V gene is TRBV4-3, the J gene TRBJ2-7, with TRBD2 matching 10 bases. The CDR3 sequence is 15 residues long. J gave up 2 bases and V 3 bases, and 4 bases lay outside the gene matches. The V gene's germline CDR1 is LGHNA and CDR2 YSLEER. The CDR3 spells CASSHGLAETYEQYF. The CDR3 region has the DNA TGCGCCAGCAGCCATGGACTAGCGGAGACCTACGAGCAGTACTTC.

This chain uses TRBV6-5 with TRBJ1-4, with 8 bases that match TRBD1. V lost 4 bases, J lost 8 bases, and 9 bases stayed unmatched. The CDR3 is 15 residues long. Germline CDR1 MNHEY, CDR2 SVGAGI. The CDR3 sequence: CASSLLQGEGEKLFF. The DNA of the CDR3 is TGTGCCAGCAGTTTACTACAGGGGGAAGGCGAAAAACTGTTTTTT.

The J gene is TRBJ1-1, the V gene TRBV28; 7 bases are a match to TRBD1. Unmatched junction bases numbered 4, after V lost 5 bases and J lost 4 bases. Germline V gene lookup returns CDR1 MDHEN and CDR2 SYDVKM. The CDR3 extends over 13 amino acids. CDR3 nucleotide sequence: TGTGCCAGCAGTCTACAGGGGCGCACTGAAGCTTTCTTT. Its protein product is CASSLQGRTEAFF.